Listed below are T cell receptor beta chains from one sample, sequenced in a study of response to subunit inactivated influenza vaccine. TCRdb reprocessed the RT-PCR reads via MiXCR and lists one record per CDR3 protein. The top ten clones hold 8.5% to 14% of a sample with approximately 500,000 distinct CDR3 sequences, around 15% of them seen once. The sample here was PBMCs from blood, taken 11 to 12 days after vaccination. The origin of the receptors is a man in his fifties or sixties who received an inactivated influenza vaccine. The CDR3 runs from the conserved cysteine through the conserved F or W. The D gene is left open where the match is weak. Not every row has a clone size; where given, it reads once, few, many or a size class.

j_gene	v_gene	len	abundance	d_gene	CDR3nt	CDR3aa
TRBJ1-6	TRBV5-1	16	once	.	TGCGCCAGCAGCTTGGCCGTCGGCACAGGGAATTCACCCCTCCACTTT	CASSLAVGTGNSPLHF
TRBJ2-6	TRBV12-3/TRBV12-4	13	.	.	TGTGCCAGCAAAACCTCTGGGGCCAACGTCCTGACTTTC	CASKTSGANVLTF
TRBJ2-7	TRBV9	15	.	.	TGTGCCAGCAGCCCCAAAGCAGCGGGCTACTACGAGCAGTACTTC	CASSPKAAGYYEQYF
TRBJ2-6	TRBV5-1	17	few	.	TGCGCCAGCAGTACTACAGCGTACAGCTCTGGGGCCAACGTCCTGACTTTC	CASSTTAYSSGANVLTF
TRBJ1-1	TRBV6-5	15	.	.	TGTGCCAGCAGTTTACAGGGAGCGTCGAGCACTGAAGCTTTCTTT	CASSLQGASSTEAFF
TRBJ2-7	TRBV6-1	14	many	.	TGTGCCAGCAGCCAGAGCGGCAGGGGCTACGAGCAGTACTTC	CASSQSGRGYEQYF
TRBJ1-6	TRBV20-1	13	few	.	TGCAGTGCTAGAGATGTTAGGGGGTCACCCCTCCACTTT	CSARDVRGSPLHF
TRBJ1-5	TRBV6-1	14	many	TRBD1	TGTGCCAGCAGTGGGGGACAGGGCAATCAGCCCCAGCATTTT	CASSGGQGNQPQHF
TRBJ2-2	TRBV4-3	14	many	.	TGCGCCAGCAGCCGGACCGGGACCTCCGGGGAGCTGTTTTTT	CASSRTGTSGELFF
TRBJ2-7	TRBV28	17	.	TRBD2	TGTGCCAGCAGTTTCCCAATCGCGGCTAGCGGGATCTACGAGCAGTACTTC	CASSFPIAASGIYEQYF
TRBJ2-3	TRBV6-2/TRBV6-3	16	few	.	TGTGCCAGCATGAGTTCCCCGCGAGGTGGGACAGATACGCAGTATTTT	CASMSSPRGGTDTQYF
TRBJ2-5	TRBV20-1	16	.	.	TGCAGTGCTGGGGTTCTTCGACAGAGTGTCCAAGAGACCCAGTACTTC	CSAGVLRQSVQETQYF
TRBJ2-7	TRBV12-3/TRBV12-4	12	many	.	TGTGCCAGCACCCAGGGGGGATACGAGCAGTACTTC	CASTQGGYEQYF
TRBJ1-2	TRBV29-1	12	many	TRBD1	TGCAGCGCCCCCGAGGGGGCCGGGGGCTACACCTTC	CSAPEGAGGYTF
TRBJ1-2	TRBV20-1	15	.	.	TGCAGTGCTAGAGACGTGCGAGGGACGGCCAGAGGCTACACCTTC	CSARDVRGTARGYTF
TRBJ2-2	TRBV29-1	13	few	.	TGCAGCGTGGGGAGGCAGAGCACCGGGGAGCTGTTTTTT	CSVGRQSTGELFF
TRBJ2-5	TRBV20-1	14	few	TRBD2	TGCAGTGCCAGACGACTAGCGAGCTTAATAACCCAGTACTTC	CSARRLASLITQYF
TRBJ2-5	TRBV5-1	14	few	.	TGCGCCAGCAGCTCCTGGGCGGCGCGAGAGACCCAGTACTTC	CASSSWAARETQYF
TRBJ2-2	TRBV28	16	once	TRBD1	TGTGCCAGCAGTTCCGACAGGGGGTCCAACACCGGGGAGCTGTTTTTT	CASSSDRGSNTGELFF
TRBJ2-1	TRBV6-2/TRBV6-3	12	.	.	TGCTCGGGCGGGGCCTCCTACAATGAGCAGTTCTTC	CSGGASYNEQFF
TRBJ1-6	TRBV2	14	many	TRBD1	TGTGCCAGCAAGCTGGACAGGGCCAATTCACCCCTCCACTTT	CASKLDRANSPLHF
TRBJ2-7	TRBV12-3/TRBV12-4	15	few	.	TGTGCCAGCAGTTTACGTGAGTCCTTTAACTACGAGCAGTACTTC	CASSLRESFNYEQYF
TRBJ2-7	TRBV5-1	18	few	TRBD2	TGCGCCAGCAGCCAAACCGGGACTAGCGGGAGGCACTCCTACGAGCAGTACTTC	CASSQTGTSGRHSYEQYF
TRBJ2-7	TRBV20-1	13	few	TRBD2	TGCAGTGCTAGACTAGCGGGGAACTACGAGCAGTACTTC	CSARLAGNYEQYF
TRBJ2-7	TRBV6-2/TRBV6-3	16	.	.	TGTGCCAGCAGTTATCCCATGGGGGGCAATTACTACGAGCAGTACTTC	CASSYPMGGNYYEQYF
TRBJ2-1	TRBV12-5	15	few	.	TGTGCTAGTGGTTTGGGGCAGGGAGCCTACAATGAGCAGTTCTTC	CASGLGQGAYNEQFF
TRBJ2-3	TRBV5-3	15	.	TRBD2	TGTGCCAGAAGCGAACCAACTAGCGGAACAGATACGCAGTATTTT	CARSEPTSGTDTQYF
TRBJ2-7	TRBV20-1	12	few	.	TGCAGTGCTGGGACTCGTACCTACGAGCAGTACTTC	CSAGTRTYEQYF